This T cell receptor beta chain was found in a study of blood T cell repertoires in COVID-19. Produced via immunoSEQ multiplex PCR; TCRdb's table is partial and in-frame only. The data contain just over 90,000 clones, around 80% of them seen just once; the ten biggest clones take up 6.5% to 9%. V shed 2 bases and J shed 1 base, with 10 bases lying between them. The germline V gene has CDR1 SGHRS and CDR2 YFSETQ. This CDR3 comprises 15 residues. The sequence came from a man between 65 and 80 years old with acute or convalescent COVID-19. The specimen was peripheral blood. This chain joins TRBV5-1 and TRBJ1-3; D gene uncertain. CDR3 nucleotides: TGCGCCAGCAGCTTACAGTATGCTTCTGGAAACACCATATATTTT. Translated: CASSLQYASGNTIYF. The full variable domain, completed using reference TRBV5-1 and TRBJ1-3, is KAGVTQTPRYLIKTRGQQVTLSCSPISGHRSVSWYQQTPGQGLQFLFEYFSETQRNKGNFPGRFSGRQFSNSRSEMNVSTLELGDSALYLCASSLQYASGNTIYFGEGSWLTVV.